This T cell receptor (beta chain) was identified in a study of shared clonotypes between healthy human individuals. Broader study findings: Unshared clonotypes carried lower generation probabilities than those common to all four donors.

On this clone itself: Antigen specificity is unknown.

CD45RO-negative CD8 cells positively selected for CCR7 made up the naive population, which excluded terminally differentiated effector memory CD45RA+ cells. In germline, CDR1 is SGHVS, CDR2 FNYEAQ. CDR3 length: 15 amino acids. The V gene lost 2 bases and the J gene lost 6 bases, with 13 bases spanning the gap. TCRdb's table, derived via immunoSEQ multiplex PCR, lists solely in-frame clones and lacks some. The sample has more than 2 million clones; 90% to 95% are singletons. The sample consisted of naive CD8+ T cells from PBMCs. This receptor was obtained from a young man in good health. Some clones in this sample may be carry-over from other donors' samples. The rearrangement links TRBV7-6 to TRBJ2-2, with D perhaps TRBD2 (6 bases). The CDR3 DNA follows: TGTGCCAGCAGCTTACCGGGGGTCCAGGCCGGGGAGCTGTTTTTT. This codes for CASSLPGVQAGELFF.